This TCR beta chain stems from a study of blood T cell repertoires in COVID-19. Study in general: Samples came from the United States, Italy and Spain, spanning acute and convalescent COVID-19.

The germline gives CDR1 SGDLS, CDR2 YYNGEE. The CDR3 has 14 amino acids. With 0 bases removed from V and 0 bases from J, the gap between germline ends came to 6 bases. The table came from immunoSEQ multiplex PCR; TCRdb's copy has only in-frame clones and leaves some out. The table records 100,000 or so clones, approximately 86% of them present only once. The sequenced sample consisted of peripheral blood. This TCR derives from a woman aged 55 to 70 with acute or convalescent COVID-19. The chain uses TRBV9 and TRBJ2-5, with no clear D. CDR3 DNA sequence: TGTGCCAGCAGCGTAGGGCCATACCAAGAGACCCAGTACTTC. Its protein product is CASSVGPYQETQYF. Full variable domain (remainder filled in from reference TRBV9 and TRBJ2-5): DSGVTQTPKHLITATGQRVTLRCSPRSGDLSVYWYQQSLDQGLQFLIQYYNGEERAKGNILERFSAQQFPDLHSELNLSSLELGDSALYFCASSVGPYQETQYFGPGTRLLVL.